Listed here is a single T cell receptor beta chain. The target antigen is unknown. Germline CDR1 and CDR2: MNHEY and SVGAGI. The CDR3 length is 14 residues. V was shortened by 7 bases and J by 2 bases, with 15 bases between the two germline ends. Method: immunoSEQ multiplex PCR; TCRdb's copy keeps in-frame clones and lacks some. Seen here are some 150,000 clones, 85% to 95% observed once, and the top ten hold under 2%. The sample originates from a study of T cell responses to AZD1222 COVID-19 vaccine. Study outcomes and limitations: Seropositive at baseline were only a handful of AZD1222 recipients. Nearly half of unique spike-specific TCRs reportedly avoided B.1.351 and B.1.1.7 mutated regions. Clonal diversity was possibly underestimated, and white British individuals and females predominated among donors. The CD4 TCRs associated with vaccination extended across spike and predominated at 160-218 and 743-854.

This receptor was taken from an adult in good health. The sequencing used peripheral blood, collected on day 0 of AZD1222 vaccination. This sequence joins TRBV6-5 and TRBJ2-7; possibly TRBD1 for D (5 bases). This chain's CDR3 is CASTQRKGPYEQYF. The CDR3 DNA reads as TGTGCCAGCACCCAAAGAAAGGGGCCCTACGAGCAGTACTTC.